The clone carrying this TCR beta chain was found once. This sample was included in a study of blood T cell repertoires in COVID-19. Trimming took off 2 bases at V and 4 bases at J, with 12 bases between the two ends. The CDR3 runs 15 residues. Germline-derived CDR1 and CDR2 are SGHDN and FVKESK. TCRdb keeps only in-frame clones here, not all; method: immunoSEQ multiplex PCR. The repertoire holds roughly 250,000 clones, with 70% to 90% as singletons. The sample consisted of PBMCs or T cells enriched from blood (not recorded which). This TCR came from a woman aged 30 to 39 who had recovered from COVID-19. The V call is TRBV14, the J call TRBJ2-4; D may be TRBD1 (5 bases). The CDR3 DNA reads TGTGCCAGCAGCCAAAACGCAGGGAAGAAAAACATTCAGTACTTC. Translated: CASSQNAGKKNIQYF.